Below are 25 T cell receptor beta chains sequenced from a single sample in a study of glioma-infiltrating T cells after dendritic cell vaccination. Indicated time point: after dendritic cell vaccination, including at tumor progression/relapse. Here immunoSEQ multiplex PCR was the method, and the copy in TCRdb shows in-frame clones only, minus some. The sample has approximately 91,000 clones; 75% to 85% are singletons. The sample here was blood, taken after dendritic cell vaccination. The receptors were gathered from a human donor with glioblastoma.

The genes are TRBV9 and TRBJ2-2; D possibly corresponds to TRBD2 (6 bases). The CDR3 covers 17 residues. Germline CDR1 and CDR2: SGDLS and YYNGEE. Trimming stripped 4 bases from V and 0 bases from J, with 16 bases between. The CDR3 DNA reads TGTGCCAGCAGCCCCATCCCGGGAGCTTCGAACACCGGGGAGCTGTTTTTT. This translates into CASSPIPGASNTGELFF.

V is TRBV5-1 and J is TRBJ2-7, with 8 bases lining up with TRBD2. The CDR3 length is 18 residues. V lost 0 bases and J lost 4; bases outside the gene matches: 15. Germline V gives CDR1 SGHRS, CDR2 YFSETQ. The CDR3 reads CASSLGQLPGLAVYEQYV. The CDR3 DNA sequence: TGCGCCAGCAGCTTGGGGCAGTTGCCCGGACTAGCCGTGTACGAGCAGTACGTC.

The V gene is TRBV2, the J gene TRBJ1-5; D unclear. Germline loops: CDR1 SNHLY, CDR2 FYNNEI. This CDR3 contains 16 residues. Trimming took 3 bases from V and 0 from J, leaving 12 bases between them. Here the CDR3 DNA reads TGTGCCAGCAGTGATCTCCAGATATATAGCAATCAGCCCCAGCATTTT. It codes for CASSDLQIYSNQPQHF.

The table lists this clone with a few counts. This chain connects TRBV30 to TRBJ2-7; 7 bases match TRBD2. The germline V gene has CDR1 GTSNPN and CDR2 SVGIG (reference sequence). With 2 bases clipped from V and 2 bases from J, the junction kept 6 bases outside the gene matches. The CDR3 is made up of 14 amino acids. The CDR3 loop is CAWSRGEIPYEQYV. The CDR3 nucleotides read TGTGCCTGGAGTCGGGGGGAAATCCCCTACGAGCAGTACGTC.

A single count supports this clone. The CDR3 sequence is CASSVGSVTANTEAFF. As DNA, the CDR3 is TGTGCCAGCAGCGTAGGTTCCGTAACAGCGAACACTGAAGCTTTCTTT. V usage is TRBV9 and J usage is TRBJ1-1; no reliable D call. The V end was cut by 0 bases, the J end by 1 base, with 13 bases between. Germline lookup yields CDR1 SGDLS and CDR2 YYNGEE. The CDR3 has 16 amino acids.

This chain joins TRBV7-9 and TRBJ2-5; 12 nucleotides line up with TRBD2. The trim removed 4 bases at V and 4 bases at J, leaving 10 bases unmatched. Germline CDR1 SEHNR, CDR2 FQNEAQ (reference sequence). This CDR3 has 17 amino acids. CDR3 DNA: TGTGCCAGCAGCTCCTCCGCTAGCGGGGGGGCTCGAGAGACCCAGTACTTC. Protein product: CASSSSASGGARETQYF.

This chain connects TRBV5-1 to TRBJ2-1, with D unclear. Germline assignment: CDR1 SGHRS and CDR2 YFSETQ. Trimming removed 4 bases from V and 7 bases from J, with 9 bases in between. This CDR3 has 12 residues. The CDR3 sequence: CASSTNGNEQFF. The CDR3 region has the DNA TGCGCCAGCAGCACGAACGGTAATGAGCAGTTCTTC. Full variable domain (rest looked up from reference TRBV5-1 and TRBJ2-1): KAGVTQTPRYLIKTRGQQVTLSCSPISGHRSVSWYQQTPGQGLQFLFEYFSETQRNKGNFPGRFSGRQFSNSRSEMNVSTLELGDSALYLCASSTNGNEQFFGPGTRLTVL.

This chain joins TRBV7-9 and TRBJ2-7; 7 nucleotides line up with TRBD1. The CDR3 contains 13 residues. V was pared by 6 bases and J by 6 bases, with 8 bases of the junction left unmatched. Germline V lookup: CDR1 SEHNR, CDR2 FQNEAQ (reference sequence). The CDR3 region has the DNA TGTGCCAGCAGTAGAACAGGGGACAGCGAGCAGTACGTC. Its translation is CASSRTGDSEQYV.

The CDR3 bases are TGTGCCAGCAGCTCCACCCCCGGGACAGGGATATCCTACGAGCAGTACTTC. Its protein product is CASSSTPGTGISYEQYF. This chain links TRBV27 with TRBJ2-7; 9 bases align to TRBD1. Germline V CDR1 and CDR2: MNHEY, SMNVEV (reference sequence). V dropped 6 bases and J dropped 1; count of bases not matched to a gene: 13. CDR3 length: 17 amino acids.

A few counts support this clone. The V and J genes are TRBV27 and TRBJ2-7, with D tentatively TRBD2 (7 bases). The V gene's germline CDR1 is MNHEY and CDR2 SMNVEV (reference sequence). V lost 3 bases and J 5 bases, leaving 14 bases between the germline ends. The CDR3 has 14 residues. The CDR3 DNA is TGTGCCAGCAGTTTCCCCAGCGGGGACAACGAGCAGTACTTC. This translates into CASSFPSGDNEQYF.

V is TRBV18 and J is TRBJ2-3; 7 bases are a match to TRBD2. The ends lost 0 bases at V and 3 bases at J; junction bases unmatched: 9. The CDR3 is 17 amino acids. From germline, CDR1 is KGHSH and CDR2 LQKENI. CDR3 in amino acids: CASSPPRELGRTDTQYF. The CDR3 nucleotides are TGTGCCAGCTCACCACCCCGGGAACTCGGGAGGACAGATACGCAGTATTTT. Filled out from reference TRBV18 and TRBJ2-3, the complete variable domain reads NAGVMQNPRHLVRRRGQEARLRCSPMKGHSHVYWYRQLPEEGLKFMVYLQKENIIDESGMPKERFSAEFPKEGPSILRIQQVVRGDSAAYFCASSPPRELGRTDTQYFGPGTRLTVL.

The chain has TRBV5-1 and TRBJ1-1; tentatively, D is TRBD1 (6 bases). In germline, CDR1 is SGHRS, CDR2 YFSETQ. The V gene lost 0 bases and the J gene lost 2 bases, with 11 bases spanning the gap. The CDR3 is made up of 15 amino acids. CDR3 amino acids: CASSLEGQYNTEAFF. Written as DNA, the CDR3 is TGCGCCAGCAGCTTGGAAGGACAGTACAACACTGAAGCTTTCTTT.

V and J are TRBV9 and TRBJ2-1; 7 bases agree with TRBD2. The trim removed 3 bases at V and 6 bases at J, leaving 6 bases unmatched. From germline, CDR1 is SGDLS and CDR2 YYNGEE. The CDR3 is made up of 14 amino acids. CDR3 amino acids: CASSAHGGGNEQFF. For the CDR3, the DNA is TGTGCCAGCAGCGCCCATGGGGGGGGCAATGAGCAGTTCTTC. Based on the CDR3 plus reference TRBV9 and TRBJ2-1, the full variable domain is DSGVTQTPKHLITATGQRVTLRCSPRSGDLSVYWYQQSLDQGLQFLIQYYNGEERAKGNILERFSAQQFPDLHSELNLSSLELGDSALYFCASSAHGGGNEQFFGPGTRLTVL.

The rearrangement joins TRBV4-1 to TRBJ1-4; 8 bases fit TRBD1. The germline V gene has CDR1 MGHRA and CDR2 YSYEKL. This CDR3 comprises 16 residues. V was pared by 1 base and J by 4 bases, with 5 bases of the junction left unmatched. The CDR3, as DNA: TGCGCCAGCAGCCAAGGGGGACAGGCCCGTAATGAAAAACTGTTTTTT. As protein: CASSQGGQARNEKLFF.

The chain has TRBV5-1 and TRBJ2-5; possibly TRBD1 for D (5 bases). The CDR3 is made up of 12 amino acids. The V end lost 4 bases, the J end lost 5 bases, and 9 bases lay between the germline ends. Germline loops: CDR1 SGHRS, CDR2 YFSETQ. The CDR3 region has the DNA TGCGCCAGCAGCGGGCAGGGCGAGACCCAGTACTTC. Protein sequence: CASSGQGETQYF.

The V gene is TRBV25-1, the J gene TRBJ1-2, with D possibly matching TRBD1 (5 bases). The CDR3 is made up of 16 amino acids. Trimming pared 2 bases from V and 4 bases from J, leaving 17 bases between. The V gene's germline CDR1 is MGHDK and CDR2 SYGVNS. The CDR3 DNA reads as TGTGCCAGCAGTGAACCCTCGGGGAGGGGAGCCTATGGCTACACCTTC. This codes for CASSEPSGRGAYGYTF.

The chain couples TRBV16 to TRBJ1-1, with a possible D match to TRBD1 (5 bases). CDR3 length equals 11 residues. Trimming shortened V by 6 bases and J by 12 bases, and 14 bases separated the two germline ends. CDR1 is KGHSY and CDR2 is FQNENV in the germline V gene. Here the CDR3 reads CASRMRQRTFF. CDR3 in DNA: TGTGCCAGCAGGATGAGACAGAGAACTTTCTTT.

J is TRBJ2-7 and V is TRBV4-1; possibly TRBD2 for D (6 bases). Germline CDR1 and CDR2: MGHRA and YSYEKL. V shed 4 bases and J shed 4 bases, with 11 bases lying between them. The CDR3 is 13 residues long. The CDR3 is CASSLQRGYEQYF. DNA of the CDR3: TGCGCCAGCAGCCTACAACGGGGGTACGAGCAGTACTTC.

The rearrangement links TRBV6-5 to TRBJ1-5; a weak D match, TRBD1 (5 bases). The CDR3 covers 13 residues. Germline CDR1 is MNHEY and CDR2 is SVGAGI. Trimming took off 6 bases at V and 7 bases at J, with 13 bases between the two ends. The CDR3 nucleotides are TGTGCCAGCAGGATGGGGGGTGGGCAGCCCCAGCATTTT. Protein: CASRMGGGQPQHF.

This clone was seen a single time. The rearrangement links TRBV6-1 to TRBJ2-7, with 12 bases identical to TRBD2. Germline-derived CDR1 and CDR2 are MNHNS and SASEGT. Trimming at V came to 5 bases and at J to 3 bases, leaving 5 bases not matched to a gene. The CDR3 extends over 15 amino acids. The chain's CDR3 is CASSRGTSGFYEQYF. CDR3 nucleotide sequence: TGTGCCAGCAGTCGCGGGACTAGCGGGTTCTACGAGCAGTACTTC.

This chain joins TRBV6-5 and TRBJ2-1; 8 bases fit TRBD1. CDR1 is MNHEY and CDR2 is SVGAGI in the germline V gene. V lost 2 bases and J lost 0; bases outside the gene matches: 3. The CDR3 is made up of 16 amino acids. CDR3 residues: CASSYAGTGSYNEQFF. In nucleotides, the CDR3 is TGTGCCAGCAGTTACGCCGGGACAGGCTCCTACAATGAGCAGTTCTTC.

The CDR3 here is CAISEPGQGTGGLSGANVLTF. CDR3 nucleotide sequence: TGTGCCATCAGTGAACCGGGACAGGGGACGGGGGGACTCTCTGGGGCCAACGTCCTGACTTTC. The chain links TRBV10-3 to TRBJ2-6; 10 bases are a match to TRBD1. The CDR3 runs 21 residues. The germline V gene encodes CDR1 ENHRY and CDR2 SYGVKD. Trimming at V came to 3 bases and at J to 0 bases, leaving 14 bases not matched to a gene.

J is TRBJ1-1 and V is TRBV2; D gene uncertain. CDR1 SNHLY and CDR2 FYNNEI come from the germline V gene. The CDR3 covers 14 residues. V was cut by 4 bases and J by 4 bases, with 13 bases left in between. The DNA of the CDR3 is TGTGCCAGCAGTGTGGTGATTCGGGGCACTGAAGCTTTCTTT. Translating it yields CASSVVIRGTEAFF.

DNA for the CDR3: TGTGCCAGCAGCTTAGCCGTACTCTACGAGCAGTACTTC. Amino acids: CASSLAVLYEQYF. V usage is TRBV11-2 and J usage is TRBJ2-7; no reliable D call. The CDR3 contains 13 residues. V lost 1 base, J lost 3 bases, and 7 bases lay in between. Per the germline V gene, CDR1 is SGHAT and CDR2 is FQNNGV.

The chain has TRBV27 and TRBJ1-5; D is unclear. Per germline, CDR1 MNHEY and CDR2 SMNVEV (reference sequence). This CDR3 is 14 amino acids long. Trimming stripped 4 bases from V and 1 base from J, with 8 bases between. This CDR3 is CASSSRVSNQPQHF. In DNA, the CDR3 is TGTGCCAGCAGTTCCCGGGTGAGCAATCAGCCCCAGCATTTT.